This T cell receptor (beta chain) came from a study of T cell changes during pregnancy in multiple sclerosis. Repertoires were generated with immunoSEQ multiplex PCR, while TCRdb's copy carries only in-frame clones and drops some. The data contain some 80,000 clones, 94% of them singletons. V was shortened by 3 bases and J by 2 bases, with 14 bases between the two germline ends. CDR1 and CDR2 from the germline V gene are GTSNPN and SVGIG (reference sequence). The CDR3 totals 15 residues. The source material was CD4+ T cells from peripheral blood mononuclear cells, sampled after pregnancy. The rearrangement links TRBV30 to TRBJ1-3, with a tentative D call TRBD1 (6 bases). The TCR was taken from a female donor with multiple sclerosis, enrolled in a pregnancy study. CDR3 amino acids: CAWSLGGATGNTIYF. The CDR3 DNA is TGTGCCTGGAGCCTGGGGGGGGCAACTGGAAACACCATATATTTT.